Following are 3 T cell receptor beta chains from one sample sequenced in a study of control samples from healthy donors and cancer patients. Assay: immunoSEQ multiplex PCR; the TCRdb copy retains only in-frame clones and omits some. This table has under 95,000 clones, more than 75% appearing once. The specimen sequenced was blood. The receptors originated from a middle-aged man in good health.

This sequence joins TRBV24-1 and TRBJ2-1; 7 nucleotides agree with TRBD1. Germline CDR1 is KGHDR and CDR2 is SFDVKD. V lost 1 base, J lost 6 bases, and 5 bases stayed unmatched. The length of the CDR3 is 15 residues. The DNA of the CDR3 is TGTGCCACCAGTGATTTCCGGGACAGCCCCAATGAGCAGTTCTTC. It codes for CATSDFRDSPNEQFF.

The rearrangement links TRBV3-1 (or the pseudogene TRBV3-2) to TRBJ1-2; D perhaps matches TRBD1 (5 bases). The V and J ends lost 3 bases and 6 bases respectively, with 14 bases between them. This CDR3 spans 14 amino acids. Germline assignment: CDR1 LGHDT and CDR2 YNNKEL (reference sequence). The CDR3 bases are TGTGCCAGCAGCCAGGGACGGGGCCTCGATGGCTACACCTTC. Protein sequence: CASSQGRGLDGYTF.

This chain links TRBV30 with TRBJ2-2; no firm D call. Trimming removed 4 bases at V and 0 bases at J, with 9 bases between. The germline V gene encodes CDR1 GTSNPN and CDR2 SVGIG (reference sequence). The CDR3 consists of 14 residues. This CDR3 is CAWTLAPNTGELFF. The CDR3 nucleotides read TGTGCCTGGACGTTGGCACCGAACACCGGGGAGCTGTTTTTT.